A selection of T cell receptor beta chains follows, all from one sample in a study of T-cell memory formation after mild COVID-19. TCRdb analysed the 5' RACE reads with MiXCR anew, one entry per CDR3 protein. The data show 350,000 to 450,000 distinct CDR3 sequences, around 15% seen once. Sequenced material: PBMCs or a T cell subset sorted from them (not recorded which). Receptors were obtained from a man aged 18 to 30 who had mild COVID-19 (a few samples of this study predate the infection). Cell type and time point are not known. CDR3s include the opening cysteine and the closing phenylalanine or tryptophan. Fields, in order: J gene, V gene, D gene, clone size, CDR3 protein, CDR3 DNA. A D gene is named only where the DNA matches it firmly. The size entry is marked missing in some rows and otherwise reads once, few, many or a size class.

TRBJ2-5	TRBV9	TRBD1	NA	CASSPRGIEETQYF	TGTGCCAGCAGCCCCAGGGGGATAGAAGAGACCCAGTACTTC
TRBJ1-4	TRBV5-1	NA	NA	CASSSAPDNNEKLFF	TGCGCCAGCAGCTCGGCTCCCGACAATAATGAAAAACTGTTTTTT
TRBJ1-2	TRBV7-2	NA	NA	CASNWGDRWYGYTF	TGTGCCAGCAACTGGGGCGACAGGTGGTATGGCTACACCTTC
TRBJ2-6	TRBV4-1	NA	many	CASSQGGRGAGANVLTF	TGCGCCAGCAGCCAAGGAGGCAGGGGGGCTGGGGCCAACGTCCTGACTTTC
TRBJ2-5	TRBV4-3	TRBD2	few	CASSQDAGGVETQYF	TGCGCCAGCAGCCAAGATGCGGGGGGAGTAGAGACCCAGTACTTC
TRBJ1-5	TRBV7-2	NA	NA	CASSLDSQPQHF	TGTGCCAGCAGCCTTGACAGCCAGCCCCAGCATTTT
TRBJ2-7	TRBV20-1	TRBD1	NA	CSARTGTGGRYEQYF	TGCAGTGCTAGAACCGGGACAGGGGGCAGGTACGAGCAGTACTTC
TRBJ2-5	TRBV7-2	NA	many	CASSLRGQETQYF	TGTGCCAGCAGCTTGAGGGGGCAAGAGACCCAGTACTTC
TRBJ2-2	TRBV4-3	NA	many	CASSQEAQAALNTGELFF	TGCGCCAGCAGCCAAGAGGCACAGGCCGCCCTCAACACCGGGGAGCTGTTTTTT
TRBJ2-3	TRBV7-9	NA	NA	CASSSEGDTQYF	TGTGCCAGCAGCTCAGAGGGAGATACGCAGTATTTT
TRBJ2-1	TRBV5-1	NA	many	CASSPEGDSYNEQFF	TGCGCCAGCAGCCCAGAGGGGGACTCCTACAATGAGCAGTTCTTC
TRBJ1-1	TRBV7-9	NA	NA	CASRANVGDTEAFF	TGTGCCAGCAGGGCAAATGTAGGGGACACTGAAGCTTTCTTT
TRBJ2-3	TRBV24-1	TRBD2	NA	CATSDPGTSGTDTQYF	TGTGCCACCAGTGACCCTGGGACTAGCGGCACAGATACGCAGTATTTT
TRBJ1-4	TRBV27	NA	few	CASSFTALQNEKLFF	TGTGCCAGCAGTTTTACCGCCCTTCAGAATGAAAAACTGTTTTTT